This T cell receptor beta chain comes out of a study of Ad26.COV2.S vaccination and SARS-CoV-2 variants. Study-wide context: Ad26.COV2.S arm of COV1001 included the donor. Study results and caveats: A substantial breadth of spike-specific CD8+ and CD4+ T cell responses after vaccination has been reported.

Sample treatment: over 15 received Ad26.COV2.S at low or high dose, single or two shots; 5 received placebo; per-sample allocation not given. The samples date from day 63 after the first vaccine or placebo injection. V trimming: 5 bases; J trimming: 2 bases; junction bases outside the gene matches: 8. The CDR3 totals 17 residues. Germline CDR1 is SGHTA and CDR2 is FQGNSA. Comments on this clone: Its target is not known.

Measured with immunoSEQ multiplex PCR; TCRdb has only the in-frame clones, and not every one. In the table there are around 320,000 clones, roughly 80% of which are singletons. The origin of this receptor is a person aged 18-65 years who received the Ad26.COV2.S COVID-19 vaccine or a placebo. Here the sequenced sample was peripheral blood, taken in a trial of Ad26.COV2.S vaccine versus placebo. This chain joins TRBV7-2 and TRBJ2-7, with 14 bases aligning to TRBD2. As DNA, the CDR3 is TGTGCCAGCAGCCAGACTAGCGGGGGGGCTAAGACCTACGAGCAGTACTTC. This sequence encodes CASSQTSGGAKTYEQYF.